This T cell receptor (beta chain) emerged from a study of control samples from healthy donors and cancer patients. This clone was picked up one time. The germline V and J ends were trimmed by 5 bases and 2 bases, with 9 bases remaining between them. The V gene's germline CDR1 is MGHDK and CDR2 SYGVNS. This CDR3 region has 13 residues. TCRdb keeps only in-frame clones here, not all; method: immunoSEQ multiplex PCR. The sample lists some 200,000 clones, around 94% occurring once. The chain has TRBV25-1 and TRBJ1-2; no reliable D call. This clonotype originated in a man aged 45-60 years in good health. Sequencing was performed on blood. Written as DNA, the CDR3 is TGTGCCAGCAGTCGTACCGAGAACTATGGCTACACCTTC. Its translation: CASSRTENYGYTF.